This T cell receptor beta chain was sequenced in a study of T cell responses to AZD1222 COVID-19 vaccine. Overall study: Both about-4-week and about-12-week second-dose recipients were combined. Study conclusions and caveats: Repertoire sampling happened only post peak T cell response. Reports indicate that nearly half of spike-specific TCRs are directed at unmutated variant regions. AZD1222 recipients seropositive at baseline numbered only five to seven.

Germline assignment: CDR1 SGHNT and CDR2 YYREEE (reference sequence). The CDR3 spans 13 residues. The V end was cut by 4 bases, the J end by 6 bases, with 13 bases between. Produced via immunoSEQ multiplex PCR; TCRdb's table is partial and in-frame only. The sample yields around 84,000 clones, approximately 85% seen once. A note on this clone: Its antigen is unidentified.

The sequence derives from an adult in good health. This chain connects TRBV5-4 to TRBJ1-1; no firm D call. Sample: peripheral blood, taken on day 0 of AZD1222 vaccination. CDR3 sequence: CASSLPGRAEAFF. In DNA form, the CDR3 reads TGTGCCAGCAGCCTCCCCGGGAGGGCTGAAGCTTTCTTT.